This TCR beta chain was captured in a study of control samples from healthy donors and cancer patients. Here immunoSEQ multiplex PCR was the method, and the copy in TCRdb shows in-frame clones only, minus some. Of fewer than 65,000 clones listed, about four fifths are singletons. V was pared by 7 bases and J by 0 bases, with 13 bases between. CDR1 MNHEY and CDR2 SVGAGI come from the germline V gene. The CDR3 is 15 amino acids. The chain is built from TRBV6-5 and TRBJ1-5, with TRBD1 as a possible D gene (5 bases). Sequencing was carried out using blood. The clonotype comes from a man in his 70s in good health. CDR3 nucleotides: TGTGCCAGCAACATTTACAGGAATAGCAATCAGCCCCAGCATTTT. This encodes CASNIYRNSNQPQHF.